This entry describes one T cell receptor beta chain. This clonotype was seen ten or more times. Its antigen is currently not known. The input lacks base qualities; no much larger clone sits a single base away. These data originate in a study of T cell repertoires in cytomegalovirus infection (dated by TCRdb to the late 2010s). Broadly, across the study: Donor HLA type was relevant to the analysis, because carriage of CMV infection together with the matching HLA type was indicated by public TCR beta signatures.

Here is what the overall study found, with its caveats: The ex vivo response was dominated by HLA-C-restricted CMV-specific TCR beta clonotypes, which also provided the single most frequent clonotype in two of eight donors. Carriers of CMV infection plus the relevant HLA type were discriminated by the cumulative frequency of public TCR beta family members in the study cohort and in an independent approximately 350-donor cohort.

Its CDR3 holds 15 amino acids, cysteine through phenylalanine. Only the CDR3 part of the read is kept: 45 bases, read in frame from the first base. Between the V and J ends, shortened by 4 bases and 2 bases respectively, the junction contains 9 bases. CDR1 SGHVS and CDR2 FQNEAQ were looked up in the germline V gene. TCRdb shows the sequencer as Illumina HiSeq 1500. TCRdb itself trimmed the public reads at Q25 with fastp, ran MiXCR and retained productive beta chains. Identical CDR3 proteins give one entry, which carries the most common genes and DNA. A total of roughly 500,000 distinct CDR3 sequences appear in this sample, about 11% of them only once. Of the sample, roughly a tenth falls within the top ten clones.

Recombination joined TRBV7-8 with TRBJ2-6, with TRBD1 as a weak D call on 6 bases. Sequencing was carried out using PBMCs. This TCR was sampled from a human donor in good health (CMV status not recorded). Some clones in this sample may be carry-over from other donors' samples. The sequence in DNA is TGTGCCAGCAGCTCTCAGGGGACTGGGGCCAACGTCCTGACTTTC. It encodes CASSSQGTGANVLTF. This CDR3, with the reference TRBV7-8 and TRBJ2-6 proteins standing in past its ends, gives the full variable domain GAGVSQSPRYKVAKRGQDVALRCDPISGHVSLFWYQQALGQGPEFLTYFQNEAQLDKSGLPSDRFFAERPEGSVSTLKIQRTQQEDSAVYLCASSSQGTGANVLTFGAGSRLTVL.